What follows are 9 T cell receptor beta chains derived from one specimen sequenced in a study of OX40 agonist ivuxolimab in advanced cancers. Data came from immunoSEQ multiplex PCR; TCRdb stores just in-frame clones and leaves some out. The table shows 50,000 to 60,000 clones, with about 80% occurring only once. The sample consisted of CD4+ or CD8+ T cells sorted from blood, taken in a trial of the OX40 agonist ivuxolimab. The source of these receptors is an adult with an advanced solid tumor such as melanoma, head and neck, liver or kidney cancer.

The CDR3 reads CASSPAAGGNQPQHF. In DNA, the CDR3 is TGTGCCAGCTCACCAGCGGCTGGGGGCAATCAGCCCCAGCATTTT. V is TRBV18 and J is TRBJ1-5; D not certain. Trimming removed 2 bases at V and 2 bases at J, with 10 bases between. This CDR3 has 15 amino acids. CDR1 is KGHSH, CDR2 LQKENI, per germline.

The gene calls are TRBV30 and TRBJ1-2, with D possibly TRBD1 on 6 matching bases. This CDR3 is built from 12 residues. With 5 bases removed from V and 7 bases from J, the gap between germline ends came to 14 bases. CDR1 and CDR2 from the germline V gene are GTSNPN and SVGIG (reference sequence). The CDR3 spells CAWEQGSGGYTF. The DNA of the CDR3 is TGTGCCTGGGAACAGGGCTCTGGTGGCTACACCTTC.

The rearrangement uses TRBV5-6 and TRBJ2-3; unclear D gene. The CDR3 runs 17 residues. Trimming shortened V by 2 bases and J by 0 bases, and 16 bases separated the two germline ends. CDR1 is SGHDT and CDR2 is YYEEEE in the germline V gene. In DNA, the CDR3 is TGTGCCAGCAGCTTTGACCTCGGAGCGATTAGCACAGATACGCAGTATTTT. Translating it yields CASSFDLGAISTDTQYF.

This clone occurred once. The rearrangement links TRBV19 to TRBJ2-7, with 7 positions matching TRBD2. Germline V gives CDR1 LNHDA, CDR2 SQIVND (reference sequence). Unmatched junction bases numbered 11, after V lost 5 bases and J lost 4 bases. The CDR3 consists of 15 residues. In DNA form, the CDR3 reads TGTGCCAGTAGTCCCCAGGGCGGGAGCTATTACGAGCAGTACTTC. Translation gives CASSPQGGSYYEQYF. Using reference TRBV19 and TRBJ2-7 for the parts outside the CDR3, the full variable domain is DGGITQSPKYLFRKEGQNVTLSCEQNLNHDAMYWYRQDPGQGLRLIYYSQIVNDFQKGDIAEGYSVSREKKESFPLTVTSAQKNPTAFYLCASSPQGGSYYEQYFGPGTRLTVT.

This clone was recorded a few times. Here the CDR3 DNA reads TGTGCCAGCAGTTACTGGGACAACACTGAAGCTTTCTTT. Translated: CASSYWDNTEAFF. This chain connects TRBV6-5 to TRBJ1-1; possibly TRBD1 for D (5 bases). Per germline, CDR1 MNHEY and CDR2 SVGAGI. The CDR3 loop spans 13 amino acids. Trimming removed 1 base at V and 2 bases at J, with 5 bases between.

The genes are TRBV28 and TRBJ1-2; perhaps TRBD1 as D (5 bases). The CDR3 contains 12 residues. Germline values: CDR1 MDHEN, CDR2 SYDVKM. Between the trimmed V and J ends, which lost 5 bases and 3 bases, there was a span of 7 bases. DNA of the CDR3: TGTGCCAGCAGTGAGGGGTACTATGGCTACACCTTC. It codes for CASSEGYYGYTF.

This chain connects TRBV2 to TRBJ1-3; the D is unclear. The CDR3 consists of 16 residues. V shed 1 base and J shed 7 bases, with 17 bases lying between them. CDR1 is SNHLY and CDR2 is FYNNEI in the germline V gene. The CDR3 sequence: CASSEGAPLLRNTIYF. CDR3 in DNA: TGTGCCAGCAGTGAAGGAGCGCCACTTCTCAGGAACACCATATATTTT.

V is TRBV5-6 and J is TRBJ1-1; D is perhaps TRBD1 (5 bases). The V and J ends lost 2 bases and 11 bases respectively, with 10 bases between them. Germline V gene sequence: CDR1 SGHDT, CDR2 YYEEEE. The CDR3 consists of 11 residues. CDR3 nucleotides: TGTGCCAGCAGCTTAGGCAGGGAGGCTTTCTTT. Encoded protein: CASSLGREAFF.

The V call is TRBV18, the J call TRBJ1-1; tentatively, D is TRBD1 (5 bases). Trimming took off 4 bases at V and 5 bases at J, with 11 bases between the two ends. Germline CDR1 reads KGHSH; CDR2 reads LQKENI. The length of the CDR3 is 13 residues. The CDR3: CASSQGTGTEAFF. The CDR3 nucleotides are TGTGCCAGCTCACAAGGGACCGGGACTGAAGCTTTCTTT.